This paragraph covers one TCR beta chain sequence. The sample comes from a study of cytomegalovirus exposure and HLA in healthy donors. Measured with immunoSEQ multiplex PCR; TCRdb has only the in-frame clones, and not every one. Among over 50,000 clones, 90% to 97% were seen once, and the ten largest hold more than 0.95%. There are 17 residues in the CDR3. Germline CDR1 is KGHSH and CDR2 is LQKENI. Trimming cost V 3 bases and J 4 bases, with 22 bases left between them. The chain combines TRBV18 with TRBJ2-7; tentatively, D is TRBD2 (7 bases). The sequenced material came from PBMCs. The TCR was taken from a woman between 18 and 29 years old in good health and CMV-seronegative. CDR3 in amino acids: CASSPAPRGAVVYEQYF. CDR3 bases: TGTGCCAGCTCACCCGCGCCCCGGGGGGCGGTTGTGTACGAGCAGTACTTC.